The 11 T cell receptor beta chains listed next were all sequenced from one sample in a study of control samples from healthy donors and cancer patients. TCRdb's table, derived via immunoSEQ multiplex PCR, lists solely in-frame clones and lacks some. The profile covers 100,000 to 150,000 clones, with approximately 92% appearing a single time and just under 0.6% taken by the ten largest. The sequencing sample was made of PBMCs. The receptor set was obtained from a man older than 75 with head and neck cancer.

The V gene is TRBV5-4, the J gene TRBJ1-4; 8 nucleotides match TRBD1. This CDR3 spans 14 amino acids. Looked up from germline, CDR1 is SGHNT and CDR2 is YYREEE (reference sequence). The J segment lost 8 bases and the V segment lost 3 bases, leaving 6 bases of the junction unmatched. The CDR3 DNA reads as TGTGCCAGCAGCTCTGGACAGGGTTTGGAAAAACTGTTTTTT. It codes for CASSSGQGLEKLFF. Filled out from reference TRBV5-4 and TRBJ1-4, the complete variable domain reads ETGVTQSPTHLIKTRGQQVTLRCSSQSGHNTVSWYQQALGQGPQFIFQYYREEENGRGNFPPRFSGLQFPNYSSELNVNALELDDSALYLCASSSGQGLEKLFFGSGTQLSVL.

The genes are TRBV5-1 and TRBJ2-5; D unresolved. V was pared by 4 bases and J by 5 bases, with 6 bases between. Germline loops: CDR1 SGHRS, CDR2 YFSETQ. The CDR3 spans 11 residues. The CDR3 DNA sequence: TGCGCCAGCAGCGCCCAGGAGACCCAGTACTTC. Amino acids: CASSAQETQYF.

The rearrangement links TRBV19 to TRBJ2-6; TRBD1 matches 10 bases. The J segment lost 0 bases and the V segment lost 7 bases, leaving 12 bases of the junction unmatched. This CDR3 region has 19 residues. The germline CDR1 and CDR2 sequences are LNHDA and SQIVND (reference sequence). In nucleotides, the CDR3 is TGTGCCAGTAACCAGAGAAGGACAGGGGGGAACTCTGGGGCCAACGTCCTGACTTTC. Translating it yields CASNQRRTGGNSGANVLTF.

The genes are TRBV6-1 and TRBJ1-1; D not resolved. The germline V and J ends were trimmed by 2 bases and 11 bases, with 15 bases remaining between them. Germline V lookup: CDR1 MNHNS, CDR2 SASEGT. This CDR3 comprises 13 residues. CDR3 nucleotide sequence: TGTGCCAGCAGTGAACTGCCGAGGTGGTTGGCTTTCTTT. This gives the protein CASSELPRWLAFF.

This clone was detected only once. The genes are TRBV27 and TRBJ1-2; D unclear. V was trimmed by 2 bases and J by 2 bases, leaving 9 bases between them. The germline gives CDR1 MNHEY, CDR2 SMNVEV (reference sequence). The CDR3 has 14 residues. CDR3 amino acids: CASSLRWENYGYTF. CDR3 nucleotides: TGTGCCAGCAGTTTAAGGTGGGAGAACTATGGCTACACCTTC.

CDR3 nucleotide sequence: TGTGCCAGCAGTCCGAAGGCCCTAGCGGGGGAGCAGTTCTTC. It codes for CASSPKALAGEQFF. The chain joins TRBV6-5 to TRBJ2-1; 9 nucleotides align to TRBD2. V gave up 5 bases and J gave up 10 bases; unmatched junction bases: 9. CDR3 length equals 14 residues. Germline-derived CDR1 and CDR2 are MNHEY and SVGAGI.

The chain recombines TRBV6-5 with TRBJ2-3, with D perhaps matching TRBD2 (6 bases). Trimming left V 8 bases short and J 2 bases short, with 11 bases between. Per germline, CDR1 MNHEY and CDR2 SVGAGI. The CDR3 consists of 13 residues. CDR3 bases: TGTGCCAGCTGGAGGGACCACACAGATACGCAGTATTTT. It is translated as CASWRDHTDTQYF.

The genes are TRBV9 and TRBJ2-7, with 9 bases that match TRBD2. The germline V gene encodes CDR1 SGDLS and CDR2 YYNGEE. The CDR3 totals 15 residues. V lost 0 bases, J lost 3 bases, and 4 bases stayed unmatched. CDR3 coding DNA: TGTGCCAGCAGCGTAGGCGGGGGGGGTCTCTACGAGCAGTACTTC. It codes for CASSVGGGGLYEQYF.

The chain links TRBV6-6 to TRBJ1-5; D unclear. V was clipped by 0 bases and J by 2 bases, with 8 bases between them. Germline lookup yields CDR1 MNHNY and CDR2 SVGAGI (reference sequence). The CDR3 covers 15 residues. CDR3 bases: TGTGCCAGCAGTTACTCGAATAACGGCAATCAGCCCCAGCATTTT. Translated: CASSYSNNGNQPQHF.

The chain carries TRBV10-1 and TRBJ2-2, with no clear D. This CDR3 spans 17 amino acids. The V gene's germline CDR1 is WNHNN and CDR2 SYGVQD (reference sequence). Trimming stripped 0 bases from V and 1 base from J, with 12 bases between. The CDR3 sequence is CASSESPRLGNTGELFF. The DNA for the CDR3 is TGCGCCAGCAGTGAGTCACCCCGCCTGGGGAACACCGGGGAGCTGTTTTTT.

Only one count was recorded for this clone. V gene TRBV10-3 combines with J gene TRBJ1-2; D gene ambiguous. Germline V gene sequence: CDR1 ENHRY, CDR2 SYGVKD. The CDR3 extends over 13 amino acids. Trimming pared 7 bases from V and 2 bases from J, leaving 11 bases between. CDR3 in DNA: TGTGCCATCAATAAGGACGGGAACTATGGCTACACCTTC. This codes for CAINKDGNYGYTF.